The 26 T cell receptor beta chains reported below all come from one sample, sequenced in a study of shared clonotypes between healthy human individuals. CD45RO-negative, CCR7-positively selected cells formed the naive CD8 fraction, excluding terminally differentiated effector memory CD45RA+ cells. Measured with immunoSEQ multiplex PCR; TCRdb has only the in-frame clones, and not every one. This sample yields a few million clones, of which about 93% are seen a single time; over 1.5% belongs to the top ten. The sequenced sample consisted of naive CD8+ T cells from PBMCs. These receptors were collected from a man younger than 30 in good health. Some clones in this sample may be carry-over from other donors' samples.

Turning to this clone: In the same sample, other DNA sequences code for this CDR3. This CDR3 is CASSFGTDNSPLHF. As DNA, the CDR3 is TGTGCCAGCAGTTTTGGAACAGATAATTCACCCCTCCACTTT. The chain carries TRBV28 and TRBJ1-6; D uncertain. The CDR3 sequence is 14 residues long. Germline V CDR1 and CDR2: MDHEN, SYDVKM. Deletions cut 3 bases from V and 5 bases from J, with 8 bases between.

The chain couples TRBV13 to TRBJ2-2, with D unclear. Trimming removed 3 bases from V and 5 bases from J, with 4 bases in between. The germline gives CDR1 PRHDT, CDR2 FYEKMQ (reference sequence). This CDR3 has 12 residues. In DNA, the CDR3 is TGTGCCAGCAGCTTTTTGACCGGGGAGCTGTTTTTT. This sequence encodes CASSFLTGELFF.

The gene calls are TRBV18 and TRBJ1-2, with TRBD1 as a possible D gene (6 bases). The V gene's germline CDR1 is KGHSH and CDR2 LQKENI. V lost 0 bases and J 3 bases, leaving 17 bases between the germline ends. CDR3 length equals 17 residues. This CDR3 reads CASSPPTARGWDYGYTF. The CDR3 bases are TGTGCCAGCTCACCACCTACAGCAAGGGGGTGGGACTATGGCTACACCTTC.

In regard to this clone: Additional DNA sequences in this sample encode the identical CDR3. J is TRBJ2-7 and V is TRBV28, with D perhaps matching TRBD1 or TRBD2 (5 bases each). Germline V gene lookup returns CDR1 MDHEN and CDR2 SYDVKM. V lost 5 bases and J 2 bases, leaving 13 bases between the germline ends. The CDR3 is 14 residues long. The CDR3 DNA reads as TGTGCCAGCAGTCCCGGGACCGCAACCTACGAGCAGTACTTC. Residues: CASSPGTATYEQYF.

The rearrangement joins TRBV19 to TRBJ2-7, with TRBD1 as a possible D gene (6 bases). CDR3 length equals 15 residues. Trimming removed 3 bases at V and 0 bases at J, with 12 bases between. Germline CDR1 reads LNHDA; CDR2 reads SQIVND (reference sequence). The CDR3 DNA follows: TGTGCCAGTAGTATCCGGGCAGGGGCCTCCTACGAGCAGTACTTC. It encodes CASSIRAGASYEQYF. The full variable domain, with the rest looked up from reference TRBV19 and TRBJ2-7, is DGGITQSPKYLFRKEGQNVTLSCEQNLNHDAMYWYRQDPGQGLRLIYYSQIVNDFQKGDIAEGYSVSREKKESFPLTVTSAQKNPTAFYLCASSIRAGASYEQYFGPGTRLTVT.

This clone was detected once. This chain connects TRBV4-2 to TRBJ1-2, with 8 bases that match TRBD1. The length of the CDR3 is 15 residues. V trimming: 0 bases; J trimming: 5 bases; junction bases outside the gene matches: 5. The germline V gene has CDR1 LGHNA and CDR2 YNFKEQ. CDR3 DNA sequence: TGTGCCAGCAGCCAAGAAACAGGGGGTCAGTATGGCTACACCTTC. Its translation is CASSQETGGQYGYTF.

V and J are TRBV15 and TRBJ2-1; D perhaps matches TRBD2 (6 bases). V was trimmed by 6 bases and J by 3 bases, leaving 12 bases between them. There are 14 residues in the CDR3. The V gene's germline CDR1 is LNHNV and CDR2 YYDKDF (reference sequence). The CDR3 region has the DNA TGTGCCACCAGGGGGCGGGGAAACTACAATGAGCAGTTCTTC. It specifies CATRGRGNYNEQFF.

CDR3 in amino acids: CASSNDREGYNEQFF. The CDR3 DNA is TGTGCCAGTAGCAACGACAGGGAAGGCTACAATGAGCAGTTCTTC. The chain is built from TRBV19 and TRBJ2-1; 7 nucleotides match TRBD1. The germline gives CDR1 LNHDA, CDR2 SQIVND (reference sequence). V shed 6 bases, J shed 3 bases, and the junction held 8 bases outside the gene matches. CDR3 length equals 15 residues.

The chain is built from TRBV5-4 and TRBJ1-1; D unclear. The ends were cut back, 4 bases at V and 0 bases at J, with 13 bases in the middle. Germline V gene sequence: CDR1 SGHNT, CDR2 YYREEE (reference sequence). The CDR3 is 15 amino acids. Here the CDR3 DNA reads TGTGCCAGCAGCCCCGGGCCGGCGATGAACACTGAAGCTTTCTTT. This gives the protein CASSPGPAMNTEAFF.

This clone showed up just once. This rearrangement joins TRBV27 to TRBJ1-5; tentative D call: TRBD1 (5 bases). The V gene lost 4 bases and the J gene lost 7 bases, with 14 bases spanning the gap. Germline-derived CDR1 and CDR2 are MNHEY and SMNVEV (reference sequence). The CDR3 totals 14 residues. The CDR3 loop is CASSSSGLRQPQHF. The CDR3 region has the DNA TGTGCCAGCAGTTCCTCAGGGTTGAGACAGCCCCAGCATTTT.

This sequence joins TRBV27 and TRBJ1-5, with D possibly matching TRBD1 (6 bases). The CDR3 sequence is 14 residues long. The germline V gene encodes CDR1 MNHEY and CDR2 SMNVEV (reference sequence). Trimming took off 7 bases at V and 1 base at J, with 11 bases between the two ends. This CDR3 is CASKGGLSNQPQHF. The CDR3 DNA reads TGTGCCAGCAAGGGGGGGTTGAGCAATCAGCCCCAGCATTTT.

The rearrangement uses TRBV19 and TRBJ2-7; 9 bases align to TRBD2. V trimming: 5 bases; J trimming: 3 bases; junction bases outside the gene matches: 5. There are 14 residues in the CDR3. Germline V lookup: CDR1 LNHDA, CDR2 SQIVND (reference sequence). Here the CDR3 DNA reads TGTGCCAGTAGTGGAGTAGCGGGAGTCTACGAGCAGTACTTC. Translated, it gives CASSGVAGVYEQYF. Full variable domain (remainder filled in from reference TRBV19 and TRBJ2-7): DGGITQSPKYLFRKEGQNVTLSCEQNLNHDAMYWYRQDPGQGLRLIYYSQIVNDFQKGDIAEGYSVSREKKESFPLTVTSAQKNPTAFYLCASSGVAGVYEQYFGPGTRLTVT.

CDR3 in amino acids: CASSEGDRSGGEQFF. CDR3 in DNA: TGTGCCAGCAGTGAAGGGGACAGATCGGGGGGTGAGCAGTTCTTC. The chain joins TRBV6-1 to TRBJ2-1, with D possibly being TRBD1 or TRBD2 (7 bases each). The germline V gene has CDR1 MNHNS and CDR2 SASEGT. V gave up 1 base and J gave up 9 bases, with 16 bases separating them. The CDR3 is made up of 15 amino acids.

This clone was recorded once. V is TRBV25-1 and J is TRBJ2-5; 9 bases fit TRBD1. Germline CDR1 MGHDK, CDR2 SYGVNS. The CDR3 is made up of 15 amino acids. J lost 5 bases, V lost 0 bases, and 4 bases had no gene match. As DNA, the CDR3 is TGTGCCAGCAGTGAATATACAGGGGGCGTTGAGACCCAGTACTTC. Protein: CASSEYTGGVETQYF. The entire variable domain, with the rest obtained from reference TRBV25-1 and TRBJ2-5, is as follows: EADIYQTPRYLVIGTGKKITLECSQTMGHDKMYWYQQDPGMELHLIHYSYGVNSTEKGDLSSESTVSRIRTEHFPLTLESARPSHTSQYLCASSEYTGGVETQYFGPGTRLLVL.

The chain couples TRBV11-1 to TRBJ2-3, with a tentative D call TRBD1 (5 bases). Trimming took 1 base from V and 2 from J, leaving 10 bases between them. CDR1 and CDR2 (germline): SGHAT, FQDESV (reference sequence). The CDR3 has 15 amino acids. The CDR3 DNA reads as TGTGCCAGCAGCTTAGATAGGGGTACCACAGATACGCAGTATTTT. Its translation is CASSLDRGTTDTQYF.

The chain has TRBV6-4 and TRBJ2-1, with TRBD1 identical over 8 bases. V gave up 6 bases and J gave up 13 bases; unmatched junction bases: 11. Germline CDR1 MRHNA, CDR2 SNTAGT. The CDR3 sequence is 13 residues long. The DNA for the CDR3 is TGTGCCAGCAGCCGATTACCGGGACAGGCTCAGTTCTTC. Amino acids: CASSRLPGQAQFF.

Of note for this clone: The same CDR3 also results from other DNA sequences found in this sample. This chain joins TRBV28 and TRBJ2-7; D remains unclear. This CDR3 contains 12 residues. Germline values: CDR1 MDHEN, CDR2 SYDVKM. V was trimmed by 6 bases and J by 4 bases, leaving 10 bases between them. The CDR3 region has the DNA TGTGCCAGCAGGGCGATGGGGTACGAGCAGTACTTC. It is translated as CASRAMGYEQYF.

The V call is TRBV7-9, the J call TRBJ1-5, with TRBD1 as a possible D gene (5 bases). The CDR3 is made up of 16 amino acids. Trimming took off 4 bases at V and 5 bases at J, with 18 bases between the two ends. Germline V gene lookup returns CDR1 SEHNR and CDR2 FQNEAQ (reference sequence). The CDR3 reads CASSSTEGPPHQPQHF. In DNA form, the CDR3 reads TGTGCCAGCAGCTCAACCGAGGGACCGCCCCATCAGCCCCAGCATTTT.

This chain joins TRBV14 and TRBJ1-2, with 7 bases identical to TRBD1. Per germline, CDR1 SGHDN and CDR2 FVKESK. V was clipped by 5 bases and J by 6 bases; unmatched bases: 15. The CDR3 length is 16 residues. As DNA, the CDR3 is TGTGCCAGCAGCGAATATAGGACAGGAGGCGGGAATGGCTACACCTTC. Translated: CASSEYRTGGGNGYTF.

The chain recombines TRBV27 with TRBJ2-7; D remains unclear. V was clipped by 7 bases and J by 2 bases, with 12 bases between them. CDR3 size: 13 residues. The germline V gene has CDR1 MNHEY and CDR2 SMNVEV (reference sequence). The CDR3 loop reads CASKEAWAYEQYF. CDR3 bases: TGTGCCAGCAAAGAAGCGTGGGCCTACGAGCAGTACTTC.

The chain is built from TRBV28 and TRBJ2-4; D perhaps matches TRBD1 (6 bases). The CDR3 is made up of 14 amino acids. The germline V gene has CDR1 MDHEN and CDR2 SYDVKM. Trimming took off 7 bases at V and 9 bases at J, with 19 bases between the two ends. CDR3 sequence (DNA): TGTGCCAGCAACCTAAACAGGGAAGACGGCATTCAGTACTTC. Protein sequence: CASNLNREDGIQYF.

The CDR3 loop reads CASSPSRTGELFF. The CDR3, as DNA: TGTGCCAGCAGTCCCTCCCGCACCGGGGAGCTGTTTTTT. The rearrangement joins TRBV28 to TRBJ2-2; D not resolved. CDR1 and CDR2 (germline): MDHEN, SYDVKM. This CDR3 is 13 amino acids long. V lost 5 bases to trimming and J lost 4 bases, with 8 bases between them.

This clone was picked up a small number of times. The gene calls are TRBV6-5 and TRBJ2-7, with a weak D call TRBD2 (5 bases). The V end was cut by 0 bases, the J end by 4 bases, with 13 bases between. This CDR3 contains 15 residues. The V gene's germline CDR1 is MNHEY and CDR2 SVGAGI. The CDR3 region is CASSYSIGSGYEQYF. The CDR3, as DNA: TGTGCCAGCAGTTACTCAATTGGGAGCGGTTACGAGCAGTACTTC.

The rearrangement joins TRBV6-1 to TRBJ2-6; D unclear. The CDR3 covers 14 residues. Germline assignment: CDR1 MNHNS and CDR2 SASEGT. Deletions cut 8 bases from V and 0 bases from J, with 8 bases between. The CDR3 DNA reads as TGTGCCAGCGGAGACTTCTCTGGGGCCAACGTCCTGACTTTC. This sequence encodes CASGDFSGANVLTF.

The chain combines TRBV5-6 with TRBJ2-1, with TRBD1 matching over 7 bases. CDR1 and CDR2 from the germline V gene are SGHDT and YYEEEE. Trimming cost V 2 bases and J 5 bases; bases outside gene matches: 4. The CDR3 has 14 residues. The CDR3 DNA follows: TGTGCCAGCAGCTTTGGGACAGAGAACAATGAGCAGTTCTTC. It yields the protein CASSFGTENNEQFF. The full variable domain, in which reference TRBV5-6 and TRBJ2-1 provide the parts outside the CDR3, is DAGVTQSPTHLIKTRGQQVTLRCSPKSGHDTVSWYQQALGQGPQFIFQYYEEEERQRGNFPDRFSGHQFPNYSSELNVNALLLGDSALYLCASSFGTENNEQFFGPGTRLTVL.

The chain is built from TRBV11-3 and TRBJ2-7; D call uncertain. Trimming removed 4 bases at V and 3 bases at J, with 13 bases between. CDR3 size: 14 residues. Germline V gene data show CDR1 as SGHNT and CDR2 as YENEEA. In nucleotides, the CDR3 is TGTGCCAGCAGCTCCCTGACCCTCCGCTACGAGCAGTACTTC. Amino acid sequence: CASSSLTLRYEQYF.